Only a few counts were recorded for the clone carrying this T cell receptor beta chain. Its cognate antigen is unknown. V was pared by 3 bases and J by 7 bases, with 8 bases between. Germline CDR1 and CDR2: SQVTM and ANQGSEA. The CDR3 covers 11 residues. The sample comes from a study of CD8 T cells in ankylosing spondylitis. Quantitative 5'-RACE with molecular barcodes produced the TCR beta libraries. TCRdb re-called the 5' RACE reads through MiXCR, storing one row per CDR3 protein. Seen here are about 250,000 distinct CDR3 sequences, more than 25% observed once, and the top ten hold 3.5% to 4.5%. Study results and limitations: Characteristic of ankylosing spondylitis blood, it appeared, was a TCR beta motif comprising fewer than 10 highly homologous variants. Some of these motif variants have turned up before, in reports on reactive arthritis synovial fluid and blood. It was reported that disease-linked clones were significantly enriched in matched ankylosing spondylitis synovial fluid.

The rearrangement links TRBV29-1 to TRBJ2-3; perhaps TRBD1 as D (6 bases). The sequence derives from a male donor with ankylosing spondylitis or in good health (not recorded which). Sequencing used blood, either unsorted or a sorted T cell fraction (not recorded which). CDR3 nucleotide sequence: TGCAGCGTTGACAGGGGCCATACGCAGTATTTT. It specifies CSVDRGHTQYF.